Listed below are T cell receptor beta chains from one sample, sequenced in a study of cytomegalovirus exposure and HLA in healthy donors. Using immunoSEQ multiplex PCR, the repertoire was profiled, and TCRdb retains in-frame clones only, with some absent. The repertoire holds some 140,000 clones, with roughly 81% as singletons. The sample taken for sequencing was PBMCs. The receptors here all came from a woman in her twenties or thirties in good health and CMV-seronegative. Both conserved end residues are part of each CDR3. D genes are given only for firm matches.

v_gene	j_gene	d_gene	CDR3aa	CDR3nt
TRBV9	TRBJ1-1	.	CARGGQNGEAFF	TGTGCCCGTGGTGGGCAGAATGGTGAAGCTTTCTTT
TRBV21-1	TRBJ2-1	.	CASSKVGQPYNEQFF	TGTGCCAGCAGCAAGGTGGGACAGCCCTACAATGAGCAGTTCTTC
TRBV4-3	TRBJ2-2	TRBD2	CASSYRSGTGELFF	TGCGCCAGCAGCTATCGTAGCGGGACCGGGGAGCTGTTTTTT
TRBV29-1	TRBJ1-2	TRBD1	CSVEDRQNYGYTF	TGCAGCGTTGAGGACAGGCAGAACTATGGCTACACCTTC
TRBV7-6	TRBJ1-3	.	CASSQTPGNTIYF	TGTGCCAGCAGCCAGACACCCGGAAACACCATATATTTT
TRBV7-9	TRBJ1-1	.	CASSLGPRRTEAFF	TGTGCCAGCAGCTTAGGCCCTCGGAGGACTGAAGCTTTCTTT
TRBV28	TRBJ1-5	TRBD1	CASSGTGGYNQPQHF	TGTGCCAGCAGTGGAACAGGGGGATACAATCAGCCCCAGCATTTT
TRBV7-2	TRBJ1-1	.	CASSPGRGGSEAFF	TGTGCCAGCAGCCCGGGCCGTGGGGGCTCTGAAGCTTTCTTT
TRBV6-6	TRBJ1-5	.	CASAGGSRTRQPQHF	TGTGCCAGCGCTGGGGGCAGTCGAACACGACAGCCCCAGCATTTT
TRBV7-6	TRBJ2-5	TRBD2	CASSLALTSVKTQYF	TGTGCCAGCAGCTTAGCCTTGACTAGCGTGAAGACCCAGTACTTC
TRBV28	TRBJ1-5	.	CASSLQFQPQHF	TGTGCCAGCAGTTTACAGTTTCAGCCCCAGCATTTT
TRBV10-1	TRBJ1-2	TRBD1	CASSRDRAEGYTF	TGCGCCAGCAGCCGGGACAGGGCGGAGGGCTACACCTTC
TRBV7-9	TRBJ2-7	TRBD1	CASSLDRVAGYEQYF	TGTGCCAGCAGCCTGGACAGGGTTGCGGGCTACGAGCAGTACTTC
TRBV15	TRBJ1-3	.	CATSRDLSPGNTIYF	TGTGCCACCAGCAGAGATCTCAGCCCCGGGAACACCATATATTTT